This section outlines one T cell receptor beta chain sequence together with its context. Libraries were prepared by immunoSEQ multiplex PCR; TCRdb keeps only in-frame clonotypes and omits some of them. The data show about 480,000 clones, 80% to 90% seen once. This record comes from a study of blood T cell repertoires in COVID-19. Study in general: PBMCs, B-cell-depleted T cells, or T cells were the source of the cDNA or gDNA that made up the material.

The study drew participants aged roughly 18 to 89 years from some 23 US areas. Cohort allocation depended upon clinical history that participants reported. All recovered Cohort 3 donors got two negative PCRs, got clearance, or saw symptom resolution. Trimming removed 5 bases at V and 4 bases at J, with 8 bases between. Germline loops: CDR1 KGHDR, CDR2 SFDVKD. This CDR3 spans 13 amino acids. The chain joins TRBV24-1 to TRBJ1-5; D is possibly TRBD1 (6 bases). Material: PBMCs or T cells enriched from blood (not recorded which). The TCR sequence derives from an older woman who had recovered from COVID-19. CDR3 DNA: TGTGCCACCAGTGTAACAGGGAATCAGCCCCAGCATTTT. Amino acids: CATSVTGNQPQHF.